This TCR beta chain was sequenced for a study of cytomegalovirus exposure and HLA in healthy donors. The overall study: An early data release held 80 million or so unique TCRs from HLA-typed donors. Study-wide results and limits: With high specificity and sensitivity, the classifier reportedly diagnosed cytomegalovirus status.

A remark on this clone: Its antigen is as yet unknown.

PCR primers comprised 60 Vbeta and 13 Jbeta primers. The table came from immunoSEQ multiplex PCR; TCRdb's copy has only in-frame clones and leaves some out. The sample yields 150,000 to 200,000 clones, around 79% seen once. The V end lost 1 base, the J end lost 5 bases, and 14 bases lay between the germline ends. Germline values: CDR1 LNHNV, CDR2 YYDKDF (reference sequence). This CDR3 comprises 15 residues. Sequencing input: PBMCs. The TCR sequence derives from a woman between 45 and 65 years old in good health and CMV-seronegative. The chain links TRBV15 to TRBJ2-5; no clear D. The CDR3 sequence is CATSRVLFNVETQYF. The CDR3 bases are TGTGCCACCAGCAGAGTGCTATTTAACGTGGAGACCCAGTACTTC.